The following is a TCR beta chain sequence with its context. This sample stems from a study of shared clonotypes between healthy human individuals. The protocol was immunoSEQ multiplex PCR, while the TCRdb copy is restricted to in-frame clones and leaves out a portion. Here the sample spans about 1.5 million clones, roughly 96% being singletons. The CDR3 has 16 amino acids. V dropped 6 bases and J dropped 13; count of bases not matched to a gene: 20. Germline CDR1 reads SGHNT; CDR2 reads YYREEE (reference sequence). The origin of this receptor is a man aged 25-40 years in good health. V is TRBV5-4 and J is TRBJ2-1; TRBD2 aligns across 9 bases. The sequencing input was naive CD4+ T cells sorted from blood. Documented subset: CD45RA+ positively selected. CDR3 region: CASTPQAVLAGTPQFF. DNA for the CDR3: TGTGCCAGCACTCCCCAGGCAGTTCTAGCGGGAACTCCACAGTTCTTC.